One sample yielded the 25 T cell receptor beta chains listed below, sequenced in a study of T-cell memory formation after mild COVID-19. TCRdb called the 5' RACE reads again in MiXCR, with one record for every CDR3 protein. The sample contains roughly 480,000 distinct CDR3 sequences, 20% to 25% of which appear only once. The sample was PBMCs or a T cell subset sorted from them (not recorded which). These receptors were obtained from an adult woman who had mild COVID-19 (a few samples of this study predate the infection). Cell type and time point are not known.

This clonotype was recorded a few times. J is TRBJ2-7 and V is TRBV13; tentatively, D is TRBD1 (6 bases). CDR3 length: 14 amino acids. Trimming left V 5 bases short and J 12 bases short, with 23 bases between. Looked up from germline, CDR1 is PRHDT and CDR2 is FYEKMQ (reference sequence). CDR3 coding DNA: TGTGCCAGCAGCCCCGGACACCGGGACAAACGGCGGTACTTC. Translating it yields CASSPGHRDKRRYF.

V and J are TRBV11-3 and TRBJ2-5; 14 bases are a match to TRBD2. The germline V gene has CDR1 SGHNT and CDR2 YENEEA. Trimming cost V 5 bases and J 3 bases; bases outside gene matches: 5. This CDR3 has 16 amino acids. The CDR3 bases are TGTGCCAGCAGCCCGTGGGGACTAGCGGGAGAAGAGACCCAGTACTTC. It translates to CASSPWGLAGEETQYF.

The rearrangement uses TRBV5-1 and TRBJ2-7, with a weak D call TRBD1 (6 bases). Germline values: CDR1 SGHRS, CDR2 YFSETQ. The ends were cut back, 4 bases at V and 6 bases at J, with 17 bases in the middle. This CDR3 has 14 residues. CDR3 sequence reads: CASSIGPPGAEQYF. CDR3 in DNA: TGCGCCAGCAGCATTGGCCCTCCAGGGGCCGAGCAGTACTTC.

In its sample, this clonotype was seen a few times. J is TRBJ2-7 and V is TRBV5-4; D ambiguous. Germline V gene sequence: CDR1 SGHNT, CDR2 YYREEE (reference sequence). The CDR3 totals 13 residues. Trimming took 1 base from V and 3 from J, leaving 8 bases between them. The CDR3 loop reads CASSLNRRYEQYF. The CDR3, as DNA: TGTGCCAGCAGCTTGAACCGCCGCTACGAGCAGTACTTC.

This clonotype showed up just a few times. The chain recombines TRBV15 with TRBJ1-1; D may be TRBD1 (5 bases). V was clipped by 8 bases and J by 3 bases, with 19 bases between them. The germline V gene has CDR1 LNHNV and CDR2 YYDKDF (reference sequence). This CDR3 comprises 15 residues. CDR3 DNA sequence: TGTGCCACCCATTCTGGCGAGGGGACGTACACTGAAGCTTTCTTT. Translated: CATHSGEGTYTEAFF.

This clonotype has just a few counts. The V gene is TRBV20-1, the J gene TRBJ1-1; possible D gene TRBD1, 5 bases. The CDR3 consists of 14 residues. CDR1 is DFQATT, CDR2 SNEGSKA, per germline (reference sequence). The V and J ends lost 1 base and 1 base respectively, with 10 bases between them. CDR3 coding DNA: TGCAGTGCTAGAGTTTACCAGGGGAACACTGAAGCTTTCTTT. Protein product: CSARVYQGNTEAFF.

With regard to this clonotype: A junction boundary mismatches the germline segment, possibly from a read error. The J gene is TRBJ2-7, the V gene TRBV11-2, with D perhaps TRBD1 or TRBD2 (5 bases each). The germline V gene has CDR1 SGHAT and CDR2 FQNNGV. The CDR3 spans 16 residues. DNA for the CDR3: TGTGCCAGCAGCTTAGCCACCGGGGCCCATTCCTACGAGCGGTACTTC. Encoded protein: CASSLATGAHSYERYF.

In its sample, this clonotype was seen a few times. This chain uses TRBV5-5 with TRBJ2-5; 15 nucleotides agree with TRBD2. J lost 4 bases, V lost 2 bases, and 12 bases had no gene match. The CDR3 consists of 19 residues. Germline CDR1 SGHKS, CDR2 YYEKEE (reference sequence). The CDR3 sequence is CASSLRGLAGGRTGETQYF. The CDR3 DNA reads TGTGCCAGCAGCTTAAGGGGACTAGCGGGGGGAAGAACAGGAGAGACCCAGTACTTC.

This clonotype was seen a few times. The chain employs TRBV29-1 and TRBJ2-2; 11 bases are shared with TRBD1. V gave up 7 bases and J gave up 4 bases; unmatched junction bases: 5. The CDR3 sequence is 14 residues long. Germline V gene lookup returns CDR1 SQVTM and CDR2 ANQGSEA. The DNA of the CDR3 is TGCAGCGGCCGGACAGGGGGCGGCACCGGGGAGCTGTTTTTT. It is translated as CSGRTGGGTGELFF.

The CDR3 spells CASSPQRKNTGELFF. The DNA for the CDR3 is TGCGCCAGCAGCCCGCAACGCAAGAACACCGGGGAGCTGTTTTTT. V is TRBV5-1 and J is TRBJ2-2; D ambiguous. Looked up from germline, CDR1 is SGHRS and CDR2 is YFSETQ. V was trimmed by 4 bases and J by 1 base, leaving 11 bases between them. The CDR3 runs to 15 residues.

The chain is built from TRBV5-5 and TRBJ1-3; D is perhaps TRBD1 (5 bases). CDR1 and CDR2 (germline): SGHKS, YYEKEE (reference sequence). V was clipped by 0 bases and J by 5 bases, with 9 bases between them. The CDR3 sequence is 14 residues long. The CDR3 here is CASSLGDLRNTIYF. The CDR3 region has the DNA TGTGCCAGCAGCTTGGGGGACCTAAGAAACACCATATATTTT. The full variable domain, completed using reference TRBV5-5 and TRBJ1-3, is DAGVTQSPTHLIKTRGQQVTLRCSPISGHKSVSWYQQVLGQGPQFIFQYYEKEERGRGNFPDRFSARQFPNYSSELNVNALLLGDSALYLCASSLGDLRNTIYFGEGSWLTVV.

In its sample, this clonotype was seen many times. The gene calls are TRBV4-3 and TRBJ2-1, with D possibly being TRBD1 or TRBD2 (5 bases each). There are 15 residues in the CDR3. The ends were cut back, 2 bases at V and 10 bases at J, with 18 bases in the middle. The germline V gene has CDR1 LGHNA and CDR2 YSLEER. The CDR3 region has the DNA TGCGCCAGCAGCCAATCGGGACCCCTCTCCGGGGAGCAGTTCTTC. The encoded protein is CASSQSGPLSGEQFF.

This clonotype showed up just a few times. The rearrangement joins TRBV20-1 to TRBJ2-1; 7 bases are a match to TRBD2. V lost 4 bases, J lost 6 bases, and 6 bases stayed unmatched. Per the germline V gene, CDR1 is DFQATT and CDR2 is SNEGSKA (reference sequence). The CDR3 totals 13 residues. The CDR3 bases are TGCAGTGCTAACCCGGGACTACTCAATGAGCAGTTCTTC. It translates to CSANPGLLNEQFF.

This clonotype was counted at least ten times. V and J are TRBV12-3 or TRBV12-4 and TRBJ1-1, with D maybe TRBD1 (5 bases). The CDR3 runs to 13 residues. The ends were cut back, 6 bases at V and 1 base at J, with 9 bases in the middle. The chain's CDR3 is CASSQTGNTEAFF. DNA for the CDR3: TGTGCCAGCAGCCAAACAGGGAACACTGAAGCTTTCTTT.

The rearrangement links TRBV24-1 to TRBJ2-1; 12 bases align to TRBD1. Trimming removed 4 bases from V and 10 bases from J; junction bases left unmatched: 7. The CDR3 sequence is 15 residues long. Germline CDR1 is KGHDR and CDR2 is SFDVKD. The DNA for the CDR3 is TGTGCCACCAGTGAATACGGGACAGGGGGCGGAGAGCAGTTCTTC. Its protein is CATSEYGTGGGEQFF.

The sample holds a few counts of this clonotype. The V and J genes are TRBV5-6 and TRBJ2-4, with D possibly being TRBD1 (6 bases). Germline values: CDR1 SGHDT, CDR2 YYEEEE. This CDR3 has 15 amino acids. V was pared by 1 base and J by 3 bases, with 11 bases between. This chain's CDR3 is CASSLIRGNKNIQYF. CDR3 DNA: TGTGCCAGCAGCTTGATCAGGGGAAACAAAAACATTCAGTACTTC.

This chain connects TRBV7-2 to TRBJ2-3, with a weak D call TRBD2 (6 bases). Germline values: CDR1 SGHTA, CDR2 FQGNSA. The CDR3 is 16 residues long. The V and J ends lost 1 base and 2 bases respectively, with 13 bases between them. CDR3 protein: CASSLGAGILTDTQYF. Written as DNA, the CDR3 is TGTGCCAGCAGCTTAGGGGCGGGGATACTCACAGATACGCAGTATTTT.

This clonotype was counted a few times. J is TRBJ2-1 and V is TRBV11-2; possible D gene TRBD2, 6 bases. The V gene's germline CDR1 is SGHAT and CDR2 FQNNGV. This CDR3 is built from 14 residues. V was shortened by 4 bases and J by 4 bases, with 11 bases between the two germline ends. The CDR3 region has the DNA TGTGCCAGCAGCTCTCACGGGAGTTACAATGAGCAGTTCTTC. Protein sequence: CASSSHGSYNEQFF. Based on the CDR3 plus reference TRBV11-2 and TRBJ2-1, the full variable domain is EAGVAQSPRYKIIEKRQSVAFWCNPISGHATLYWYQQILGQGPKLLIQFQNNGVVDDSQLPKDRFSAERLKGVDSTLKIQPAKLEDSAVYLCASSSHGSYNEQFFGPGTRLTVL.

The CDR3 loop is CASSLAGGGSLTATYEQYF. DNA for the CDR3: TGCGCCAGCAGCTTGGCTGGCGGGGGATCCTTGACGGCTACCTACGAGCAGTACTTC. The chain uses TRBV5-1 and TRBJ2-7; the match to TRBD2 covers 7 bases. CDR1 is SGHRS, CDR2 YFSETQ, per germline. V trimming: 0 bases; J trimming: 2 bases; junction bases outside the gene matches: 17. CDR3 length equals 19 residues. Full variable domain (rest looked up from reference TRBV5-1 and TRBJ2-7): KAGVTQTPRYLIKTRGQQVTLSCSPISGHRSVSWYQQTPGQGLQFLFEYFSETQRNKGNFPGRFSGRQFSNSRSEMNVSTLELGDSALYLCASSLAGGGSLTATYEQYFGPGTRLTVT.

This chain uses TRBV7-6 with TRBJ2-3; 13 nucleotides match TRBD2. V shed 4 bases and J 5 bases; nucleotides not matched to a gene: 9. Germline CDR1 SGHVS, CDR2 FNYEAQ. This CDR3 has 17 residues. The CDR3 DNA reads TGTGCCAGCAGCTCCCTTCTAACTAGCGGGGGGGTAGATACGCAGTATTTT. This gives the protein CASSSLLTSGGVDTQYF.

This clonotype was detected only a few times. The V call is TRBV6-1, the J call TRBJ1-3, with unresolved D. Germline V gene sequence: CDR1 MNHNS, CDR2 SASEGT. V lost 7 bases and J 0 bases, leaving 7 bases between the germline ends. The CDR3 runs to 13 residues. CDR3 protein: CASKYSSGNTIYF. Here the CDR3 DNA reads TGTGCCAGCAAGTACAGCTCTGGAAACACCATATATTTT.

J is TRBJ2-5 and V is TRBV6-2 or TRBV6-3; 10 nucleotides line up with TRBD2. With 0 bases clipped from V and 3 bases from J, the junction kept 7 bases outside the gene matches. Germline V gives CDR1 MNHEY, CDR2 SVGEGT. The CDR3 runs to 17 residues. This chain's CDR3 is CASSYSRVLAGEETQYF. The CDR3 bases are TGTGCCAGCAGTTACTCGAGAGTGCTAGCGGGGGAAGAGACCCAGTACTTC.

This clonotype was found a few times. The genes are TRBV4-2 and TRBJ1-2, with D maybe TRBD1 (6 bases). CDR1 is LGHNA and CDR2 is YNFKEQ in the germline V gene. The CDR3 sequence is 15 residues long. V was cut by 0 bases and J by 8 bases, with 16 bases left in between. CDR3 nucleotides: TGTGCCAGCAGCCAAGATCCACCCGGGACAACAGGCTACACCTTC. It translates to CASSQDPPGTTGYTF.

This clonotype came up a few times. At one end the junction does not follow the germline gene, possibly because of a read error. This chain connects TRBV5-6 to TRBJ2-7; D gene uncertain. The CDR3 loop spans 12 amino acids. Germline CDR1 reads SGHDT; CDR2 reads YYEEEE. This chain's CDR3 is CASSLQTYEQCF. CDR3 DNA sequence: TGTGCCAGCAGCTTGCAGACGTACGAGCAGTGCTTC.

In this sample, this clonotype turned up once. V is TRBV5-1 and J is TRBJ1-2; TRBD1 agrees at 10 bases. This CDR3 contains 15 residues. Germline loops: CDR1 SGHRS, CDR2 YFSETQ. V shed 0 bases and J 6 bases; nucleotides not matched to a gene: 5. The CDR3 loop reads CASSLGDRGIDGYTF. In DNA, the CDR3 is TGCGCCAGCAGCTTGGGGGACAGGGGCATCGATGGCTACACCTTC.